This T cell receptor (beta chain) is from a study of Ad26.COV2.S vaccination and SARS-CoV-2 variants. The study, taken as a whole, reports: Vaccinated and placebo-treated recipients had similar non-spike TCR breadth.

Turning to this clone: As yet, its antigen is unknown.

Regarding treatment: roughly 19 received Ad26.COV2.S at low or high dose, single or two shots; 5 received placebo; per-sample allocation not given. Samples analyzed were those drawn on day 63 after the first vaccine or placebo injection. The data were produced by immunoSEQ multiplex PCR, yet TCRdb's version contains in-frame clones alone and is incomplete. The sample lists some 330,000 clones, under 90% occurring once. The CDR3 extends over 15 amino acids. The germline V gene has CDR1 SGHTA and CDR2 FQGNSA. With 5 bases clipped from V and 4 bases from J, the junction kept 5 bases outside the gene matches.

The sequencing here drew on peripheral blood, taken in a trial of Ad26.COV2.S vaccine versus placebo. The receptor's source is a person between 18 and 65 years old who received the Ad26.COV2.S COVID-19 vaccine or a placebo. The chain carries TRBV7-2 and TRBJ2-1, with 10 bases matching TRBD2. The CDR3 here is CASSRTSGAYNEQFF. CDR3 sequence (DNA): TGTGCCAGCAGCCGCACTAGCGGGGCGTACAATGAGCAGTTCTTC.